Given below is one T cell receptor beta chain in context. This sample is part of a study of radiation and T cells in renal cell carcinoma. Study at large: Nephrectomy followed 15 Gy stereotactic body radiation by 4 weeks.

Trimming stripped 7 bases from V and 0 bases from J, with 25 bases between. This CDR3 spans 19 amino acids. Germline CDR1 and CDR2: LNHDA and SQIVND (reference sequence). Sample time point: blood 2 weeks post-SBRT. Treatment of the sample: 15 Gy SBRT to primary tumor, nephrectomy 4 weeks later. Clones were sequenced by immunoSEQ multiplex PCR, and TCRdb holds only the in-frame ones, with some missing. The data contain roughly 78,000 clones, 82% of them singletons. The rearrangement links TRBV19 to TRBJ1-5; possible D gene TRBD1, 6 bases. This receptor was obtained from a man in his fifties or sixties with renal cell carcinoma. The material sequenced was blood, taken from a patient whose treatment included radiotherapy and nephrectomy. The CDR3 region is CASNLLRVGGPYSNQPQHF. CDR3 DNA: TGTGCCAGTAACCTCCTTAGGGTTGGGGGGCCATATAGCAATCAGCCCCAGCATTTT.